This record looks at one T cell receptor (beta chain) sequence and its context. Its specificity is not known. The record originates from a study of OX40 agonist ivuxolimab in advanced cancers. Study summary: As their treatment, patients were administered ivuxolimab, an agonistic anti-OX40 (CD134) antibody. Every 2 weeks, ivuxolimab was infused into the patients intravenously at between 0.01 and 10 mg/kg. The dose-escalation cohort had hepatocellular carcinoma, melanoma, renal cell or head and neck cancer.

Using immunoSEQ multiplex PCR, the repertoire was profiled, and TCRdb retains in-frame clones only, with some absent. The table records about 19,000 clones, around 82% of them present only once. Study results and limitations: Which antigen the expanded peripheral T cells recognized is unknown.

The CDR3 extends over 15 amino acids. Germline lookup yields CDR1 SGHDN and CDR2 FVKESK. Deletions cut 4 bases from V and 0 bases from J, with 9 bases between. The source is an adult with an advanced solid tumor such as melanoma, head and neck, liver or kidney cancer. Sequenced here: CD4+ or CD8+ T cells sorted from blood, sampled in a trial of the OX40 agonist ivuxolimab. The chain joins TRBV14 to TRBJ1-4; D might be TRBD1 (5 bases). CDR3 sequence (DNA): TGTGCCAGCAGCCCAGGGACTGCAACTAATGAAAAACTGTTTTTT. It is translated as CASSPGTATNEKLFF.